This T cell receptor (beta chain) stems from a study of T cell responses to AZD1222 COVID-19 vaccine. Profiled with immunoSEQ multiplex PCR; TCRdb holds only in-frame clones, not every one. Here the sample spans 130,000 to 150,000 clones, over 80% being singletons. As concerns this clone: Antigen unknown.

Whole-study results and caveats: Reportedly, nearly half of unique spike TCRs recognized epitopes outside B.1.351/B.1.1.7 mutations.

Germline CDR1 LGHDT, CDR2 YNNKEL (reference sequence). V was pared by 6 bases and J by 6 bases, with 9 bases between. This CDR3 is built from 11 residues. This sequence was found in an adult in good health. The starting material was peripheral blood, obtained on day 0 of MenACWY control vaccination. This chain connects TRBV3-1 (or the pseudogene TRBV3-2) to TRBJ2-7; the D gene is possibly TRBD1 (5 bases). The CDR3 here is CASRGVREQYF. CDR3 sequence (DNA): TGTGCCAGCAGAGGGGTCCGCGAGCAGTACTTC.